This T cell receptor (beta chain) was profiled in a study of T cells in Graves' hyperthyroidism and ophthalmopathy (dated by TCRdb to the late 2010s). At the level of the whole study: Peripheral blood was collected at initial diagnosis, before any treatment. To identify TCR V-J signatures that set the groups apart, the researchers used a discovery cohort of 100 patients, made up of fewer than 50 with Graves' ophthalmopathy and some 58 with stable Graves' hyperthyroidism. Prospective prediction of ophthalmopathy was tested in an independent validation cohort consisting of 18 hyperthyroidism patients and 17 patients who later progressed to ophthalmopathy. The roughly 99 discovery patients were divided at random into training and test sets in a 7:3 ratio. The study also compared thyroid tissue and blood T-cell repertoires from a handful of Graves' hyperthyroidism patients. After blood sampling, hyperthyroidism patients were treated with methimazole at a starting dose of 30 mg daily, and ophthalmopathy patients were treated with high-dose intravenous methylprednisolone. TCR Vbeta CDR3 sequencing of 120 to 150 peripheral blood samples (roughly 43 ophthalmopathy, 75 to 85 hyperthyroidism and about 17 progressor patients) is reported in the paper.

Stable Graves' hyperthyroidism was defined as the absence of progression to ophthalmopathy over 18 months of follow-up. Hyperthyroidism patients were newly diagnosed, with disease duration under 2 months, and aged 18 to 65 years. Any patient with an uncontrolled infection, another autoimmune disease, pregnancy or lactation was excluded. Diagnoses were based on clinical symptoms, serum thyroxine and TRAb, thyroid ultrasound and orbital computed tomography. PBMCs were separated from under 12 ml of fresh peripheral blood using Ficoll-Paque density gradient centrifugation. Trizol reagent was used to extract total RNA, and RNA quality was then checked on an Agilent 2100 Bioanalyzer. The TCR beta CDR3 regions were amplified from the RNA transcripts. For the first round of RT-PCR on the TCR CDR3, the HTBI primer set was used together with the Qiagen OneStep RT-PCR kit. The libraries were constructed in a second round of multiplex PCR and then size-selected and purified. The libraries were sequenced on an Illumina HiSeq2000 using paired-end 100 bp reads. For the original study's pipeline: SOAPnuke was used to process the raw data, throwing out any read that contained adapters or uncalled bases, had a mean Phred below 15, or lacked an exact constant-primer or identifier match. COPE v1.2.5 was used to merge the high-quality paired reads, and each unique nucleotide sequence was defined as a clonotype. MiTCR v1.1 was used to align the clonotypes against IMGT TRBV, TRBD and TRBJ reference segments. The analysis included only V-J combinations with a frequency above 0.0001, which together covered around 99% of the repertoires. A TCS score was defined as the ratio of F50 (clonal expansion) to E x V (chaos), with BLOSUM62-based TCRdist applied between CDR3 peptides within each V-J. Welch's t-statistics and random forest reduced 500 to 650 V-J features to 13, which were used in a naive Bayes classifier (R e1071). TCRdb reworked the public reads: Q25 trimming with fastp, MiXCR clone assembly, productive beta chains retained. Each CDR3 protein appears once, grouped with its most common genes and DNA. Clone size and V and J calls follow TCRdb, not the original study. The sample profile shows hundreds of thousands of distinct CDR3 sequences; less than 15% of them were found once. The ten biggest clones cover roughly 10% of the sample.

In the germline V gene, CDR1 corresponds to SGHVS and CDR2 to FNYEAQ. V gives up 8 bases and J gives up 4 bases, and the segment between their germline ends measures 12 bases. Taken from cysteine to phenylalanine, the CDR3 has 13 residues. Only CDR3 DNA remains: 39 bases, in frame from the first base. In regard to this clonotype: What antigen it recognizes has not been identified. The input lacks base qualities; no much larger clone sits a single base away.

Study-level results and caveats: Sample size was not statistically predetermined, and blinding of investigators to group allocation was not performed. In validation, the model predicted progression to ophthalmopathy a median of about 6.8 months before onset, with roughly 70% sensitivity and about 72% specificity. A model built on a 13 V-J signature distinguished ophthalmopathy from stable hyperthyroidism, reaching around 88% sensitivity and about 81% specificity in cross-validation and 80%/75% in testing. Most expanded thyroid clonotypes (frequency above 0.001) were also found in blood, which suggests that blood repertoires may mirror thyroid immune responses.

Input material: blood. The clonotype originates from a woman between 18 and 29 years old with Graves' hyperthyroidism. The receptor chain draws on TRBV7-6 and TRBJ1-3; the D gene is perhaps TRBD1, from 5 matching bases. The nucleotides read TGTGCCAGCCCCCGGGGGTGCGGAAACACCATATATTTT. The encoded protein is CASPRGCGNTIYF.